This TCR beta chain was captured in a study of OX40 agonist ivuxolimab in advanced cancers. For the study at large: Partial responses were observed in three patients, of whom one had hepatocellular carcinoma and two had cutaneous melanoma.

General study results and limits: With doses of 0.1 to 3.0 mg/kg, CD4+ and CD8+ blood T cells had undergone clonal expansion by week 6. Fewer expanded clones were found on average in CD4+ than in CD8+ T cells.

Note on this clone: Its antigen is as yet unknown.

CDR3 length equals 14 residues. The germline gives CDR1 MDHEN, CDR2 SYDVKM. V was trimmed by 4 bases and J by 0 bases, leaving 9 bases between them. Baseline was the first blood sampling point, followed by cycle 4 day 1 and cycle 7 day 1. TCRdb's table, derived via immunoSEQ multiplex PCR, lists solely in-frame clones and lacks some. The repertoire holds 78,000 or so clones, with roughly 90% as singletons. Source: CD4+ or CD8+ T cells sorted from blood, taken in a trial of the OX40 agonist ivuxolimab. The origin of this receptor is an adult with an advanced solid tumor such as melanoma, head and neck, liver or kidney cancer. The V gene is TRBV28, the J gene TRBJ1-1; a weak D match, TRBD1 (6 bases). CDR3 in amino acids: CASSSDRLNTEAFF. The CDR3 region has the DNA TGTGCCAGCAGTTCAGACAGGCTGAACACTGAAGCTTTCTTT.